This TCR beta chain was identified during a study of T-cell memory formation after mild COVID-19. General study findings and limits: Clones which contracted sat mainly in CM and EM if CD4+, and in EMRA if CD8+.

The ends were cut back, 0 bases at V and 0 bases at J, with 9 bases in the middle. Germline V gives CDR1 MNHNS, CDR2 SASEGT. The CDR3 length is 15 residues. A few counts support this clonotype. The antigen is unknown. TCRdb analysed the 5' RACE reads with MiXCR anew, one entry per CDR3 protein. The sample comprises 90,000 to 120,000 distinct CDR3 sequences, around 15% of which are singletons, and about 39% rests with the top ten. The chain combines TRBV6-1 with TRBJ2-7, with D hard to call. The sequence derives from a man between 18 and 35 years old who had mild COVID-19 (a few samples of this study predate the infection). Cell type and time point are not known. The sequenced sample consisted of PBMCs or a T cell subset sorted from them (not recorded which). DNA for the CDR3: TGTGCCAGCAGTGAAGCGATCAGAAGCTCCTACGAGCAGTACGTC. Translated, it gives CASSEAIRSSYEQYV.